This T cell receptor (beta chain) was profiled in a study of blood T cell repertoires in COVID-19. The wider study: The United States, Italy and Spain provided the acute and convalescent COVID-19 samples. From T cells, B-cell-depleted T cells, or PBMCs came the material, which was cDNA or gDNA.

V was clipped by 0 bases and J by 7 bases; unmatched bases: 6. Per germline, CDR1 SGHDT and CDR2 YYEEEE. This CDR3 region has 16 residues. In the study's own analysis: The assay estimated nucleated cells by amplifying reference gene primers. Measured with immunoSEQ multiplex PCR; TCRdb has only the in-frame clones, and not every one. V, J and clone size are taken as reported in that table, and D and trimming were inferred from the DNA itself. Counted here are about 240,000 clones, about 86% occurring once; the ten biggest clones make up under 6.5%. This sequence joins TRBV5-6 and TRBJ2-7; 14 bases match TRBD2. The receptor was isolated from a man aged 55 to 69 with acute or convalescent COVID-19. The sequencing input was peripheral blood. The CDR3 region is CASSLARGLAGAEQYF. CDR3 coding DNA: TGTGCCAGCAGCTTGGCCAGGGGACTAGCGGGAGCTGAGCAGTACTTC.